The 28 T cell receptor beta chains below all came from one sample that was sequenced in a study of naive and memory T cell subsets. Both TRBC1 and TRBC2 were covered by a beta constant-region primer of two equimolar oligonucleotides. TCRdb used MiXCR to reprocess the UMI-ligation and nested PCR reads, holding one entry per CDR3 protein. This repertoire shows roughly 140,000 distinct CDR3 sequences, approximately 15% found once; its top ten account for around 0.14%. The sequencing sample was made of naive CD4+ T cells from blood. These receptors all stem from a human donor in good health.

For this clonotype: This clone may be a read error of a much larger clone one base away. V is TRBV29-1 and J is TRBJ2-1, with D unresolved. V was pared by 3 bases and J by 0 bases, with 15 bases between. CDR3 size: 16 residues. The germline CDR1 and CDR2 sequences are SQVTM and ANQGSEA. In DNA, the CDR3 is TGCAGCGTTGAGGTCGGCAGCAGGAGCTCCTACAATGAGCAGTTCTTC. Protein product: CSVEVGSRSSYNEQFF.

The CDR3 sequence: CASSQDISGVQFF. The CDR3 bases are TGTGCCAGCAGCCAAGATATTTCCGGAGTACAGTTCTTC. The chain joins TRBV14 to TRBJ2-1, with no clear D. From germline, CDR1 is SGHDN and CDR2 FVKESK. Trimming cost V 0 bases and J 13 bases, with 13 bases left between them. The CDR3 loop spans 13 amino acids.

The chain joins TRBV30 to TRBJ1-1, with 8 bases fitting TRBD1. Germline CDR1 reads GTSNPN; CDR2 reads SVGIG (reference sequence). Trimming removed 3 bases from V and 4 bases from J; junction bases left unmatched: 7. The CDR3 runs to 14 residues. This chain's CDR3 is CAWSSGGKSTEAFF. CDR3 nucleotide sequence: TGTGCCTGGAGCTCAGGGGGCAAAAGCACTGAAGCTTTCTTT.

There are many counts of this clonotype. V is TRBV19 and J is TRBJ2-1; D is tentatively TRBD1 or TRBD2 (5 bases each). This CDR3 region has 14 residues. Germline V gives CDR1 LNHDA, CDR2 SQIVND (reference sequence). V lost 5 bases and J lost 8, with 16 bases in between. CDR3 sequence (DNA): TGTGCCAGTAGTCGACGGGGCCCTAATCATGAGCAGTTCTTC. Translating it yields CASSRRGPNHEQFF.

The table lists this clonotype with many counts. The chain recombines TRBV20-1 with TRBJ2-1; D is uncertain. CDR3 length: 15 residues. CDR1 and CDR2 from the germline V gene are DFQATT and SNEGSKA (reference sequence). Between the trimmed V and J ends, which lost 1 base and 4 bases, there was a span of 14 bases. The CDR3 protein is CSARAWAATYNEQFF. CDR3 bases: TGCAGTGCTAGAGCTTGGGCGGCTACTTACAATGAGCAGTTCTTC.

In its sample, this clonotype was seen a few times. Here the CDR3 reads CASSLAEREEAFF. The CDR3 DNA sequence: TGTGCCAGCAGCTTAGCGGAGAGGGAGGAAGCTTTCTTT. The chain uses TRBV7-8 and TRBJ1-1; D is uncertain. This CDR3 contains 13 residues. Germline V gene lookup returns CDR1 SGHVS and CDR2 FQNEAQ. The germline V and J ends were trimmed by 0 bases and 8 bases, with 10 bases remaining between them.

This clonotype was counted between two and nine times. The CDR3 protein is CASGDAGTGPLEQYF. CDR3 bases: TGTGCCAGCGGGGATGCCGGGACAGGGCCTCTCGAGCAGTACTTC. V and J are TRBV27 and TRBJ2-7, with 9 positions matching TRBD1. The germline gives CDR1 MNHEY, CDR2 SMNVEV (reference sequence). After removal of 8 bases from V and 6 bases from J, the junction contained 14 bases not matched to a gene. The CDR3 has 15 amino acids.

This clonotype came up a few times. V and J are TRBV2 and TRBJ2-3, with TRBD2 matching over 8 bases. There are 19 residues in the CDR3. Germline V gene data show CDR1 as SNHLY and CDR2 as FYNNEI. The V segment lost 1 base and the J segment 6 bases; nucleotides outside the gene matches: 18. The CDR3 coding sequence is TGTGCCAGCAGTGAAGGTGGAGTTCGGGAGGGCACAAAATCGGATACGCAGTATTTT. Translation: CASSEGGVREGTKSDTQYF.

Many counts were recorded for this clonotype. V gene TRBV24-1 combines with J gene TRBJ2-5, with TRBD2 identical over 10 bases. The junction had 14 bases not matched to a gene; V was cut back by 5 bases and J by 0 bases. Germline V gene data show CDR1 as KGHDR and CDR2 as SFDVKD. The CDR3 has 19 residues. CDR3: CATSAPTTGLAGDQETQYF. The DNA for the CDR3 is TGTGCCACCAGTGCCCCGACCACAGGGCTAGCGGGAGACCAAGAGACCCAGTACTTC.

This clonotype was counted between two and nine times. The chain carries TRBV29-1 and TRBJ1-4; TRBD1 matches 9 bases. This CDR3 region has 13 residues. V lost 7 bases and J lost 6; bases outside the gene matches: 6. Germline V gene lookup returns CDR1 SQVTM and CDR2 ANQGSEA. Written as DNA, the CDR3 is TGCAGCGCCACAGGGGGCGCGGATGAAAAACTGTTTTTT. This gives the protein CSATGGADEKLFF.

This clonotype was seen ten or more times. The chain has TRBV18 and TRBJ2-1; TRBD1 agrees at 9 bases. Germline V gene data show CDR1 as KGHSH and CDR2 as LQKENI. This CDR3 is built from 22 residues. V gave up 1 base and J gave up 3 bases; unmatched junction bases: 22. This CDR3 reads CASSPRNLPGTGSWMGYNEQFF. Written as DNA, the CDR3 is TGTGCCAGCTCACCACGAAATTTACCCGGGACAGGGTCATGGATGGGCTACAATGAGCAGTTCTTC. The variable domain in full, with the rest retrieved from reference TRBV18 and TRBJ2-1, is NAGVMQNPRHLVRRRGQEARLRCSPMKGHSHVYWYRQLPEEGLKFMVYLQKENIIDESGMPKERFSAEFPKEGPSILRIQQVVRGDSAAYFCASSPRNLPGTGSWMGYNEQFFGPGTRLTVL.

This rearrangement joins TRBV6-2 or TRBV6-3 to TRBJ2-7, with a possible D match to TRBD2 (5 bases). This CDR3 has 12 amino acids. V lost 7 bases and J lost 5, with 12 bases in between. In germline, CDR1 is MNHEY, CDR2 SVGEGT. DNA for the CDR3: TGTGCCAGCACCCAGGACTGGGACGAGCAGTACTTC. Protein product: CASTQDWDEQYF.

This clonotype was seen more than once but under ten times. The V gene is TRBV7-2, the J gene TRBJ2-1; D remains unclear. V was pared by 8 bases and J by 1 base, with 15 bases between. CDR1 SGHTA and CDR2 FQGNSA come from the germline V gene. This CDR3 is built from 15 residues. CDR3 loop: CASGKSGGSYNEQFF. Written as DNA, the CDR3 is TGTGCCAGCGGTAAGTCCGGCGGTTCCTACAATGAGCAGTTCTTC.

This rearrangement joins TRBV5-8 to TRBJ1-1; D is ambiguous. Trimming left V 5 bases short and J 4 bases short, with 9 bases between. CDR1 and CDR2 (germline): SGHTS, YDEGEE. This CDR3 is 12 amino acids long. The CDR3 bases are TGTGCCAGCAGTCGTAGCGGCACTGAAGCTTTCTTT. This sequence encodes CASSRSGTEAFF.

In this sample, this clonotype turned up a few times. This chain connects TRBV12-3 or TRBV12-4 to TRBJ2-3, with 13 bases identical to TRBD2. The junction had 4 bases not matched to a gene; V was cut back by 4 bases and J by 0 bases. This CDR3 has 17 residues. The CDR3 loop is CASSSLGLAGSTDTQYF. Here the CDR3 DNA reads TGTGCCAGCAGTTCCTTGGGACTAGCGGGGAGCACAGATACGCAGTATTTT.

CDR3 DNA: TGTGCCACCAGCGGGTCTGGTAATTCACCCCTCCACTTT. It specifies CATSGSGNSPLHF. V gene TRBV15 combines with J gene TRBJ1-6, with D uncertain. Trimming pared 5 bases from V and 6 bases from J, leaving 8 bases between. This CDR3 is 13 amino acids long. Per germline, CDR1 LNHNV and CDR2 YYDKDF (reference sequence).

This sequence joins TRBV20-1 and TRBJ2-7; 10 bases align to TRBD2. The V gene end was trimmed by 6 bases and the J gene end by 5 bases; junction bases not matched to a gene: 10. The CDR3 is 14 residues long. The germline gives CDR1 DFQATT, CDR2 SNEGSKA (reference sequence). The CDR3 DNA reads as TGCAGTGCCACTATAGCGGGAGGTAGGAACGAGCAGTACTTC. It is translated as CSATIAGGRNEQYF.

This clonotype has only a few counts. V gene TRBV14 combines with J gene TRBJ2-1, with no clear D. The CDR3 is 13 residues long. Germline V lookup: CDR1 SGHDN, CDR2 FVKESK. V was shortened by 1 base and J by 6 bases, with 7 bases between the two germline ends. The CDR3 bases are TGTGCCAGCAGCCAAGTGAACAGCAATGAGCAGTTCTTC. Protein product: CASSQVNSNEQFF.

This chain links TRBV20-1 with TRBJ2-1, with 12 bases lining up with TRBD2. Trimming took 0 bases from V and 2 from J; bases not matched to a gene: 8. Germline V gene data show CDR1 as DFQATT and CDR2 as SNEGSKA (reference sequence). This CDR3 has 18 amino acids. The CDR3 DNA is TGCAGTGCTAGAGATTCTCCGACTAGCGGGGGAGCCTACAATGAGCAGTTCTTC. Translation: CSARDSPTSGGAYNEQFF.

This clonotype was seen a handful of times. The chain links TRBV28 to TRBJ2-7, with 8 bases lining up with TRBD2. The CDR3 spans 13 residues. V was clipped by 6 bases and J by 6 bases; unmatched bases: 7. Germline CDR1 MDHEN, CDR2 SYDVKM. The CDR3 here is CASRSGSWSEQYF. In DNA form, the CDR3 reads TGTGCCAGCAGAAGCGGGAGCTGGAGCGAGCAGTACTTC.

The chain couples TRBV24-1 to TRBJ2-2, with D unresolved. The germline V gene has CDR1 KGHDR and CDR2 SFDVKD. Between the trimmed V and J ends, which lost 9 bases and 0 bases, there was a span of 16 bases. This CDR3 is 16 amino acids long. DNA of the CDR3: TGTGCCACCGGGCACCTACGTGCCGCGAACACCGGGGAGCTGTTTTTT. This sequence encodes CATGHLRAANTGELFF.

This clonotype turned up a few times. The chain employs TRBV5-8 and TRBJ1-5, with D perhaps matching TRBD1 (5 bases). The CDR3 has 15 residues. Germline V lookup: CDR1 SGHTS, CDR2 YDEGEE. Trimming shortened V by 3 bases and J by 1 base, and 11 bases separated the two germline ends. The DNA for the CDR3 is TGTGCCAGCAGCTATACAGGTACAAGCAATCAGCCCCAGCATTTT. This sequence encodes CASSYTGTSNQPQHF.

This clonotype was seen a few times. V and J are TRBV5-4 and TRBJ1-1; D is possibly TRBD1 (6 bases). V was trimmed by 4 bases and J by 6 bases, leaving 16 bases between them. Germline CDR1 and CDR2: SGHNT and YYREEE (reference sequence). The CDR3 is 14 residues long. CDR3 loop: CASSPGVREAEAFF. The DNA of the CDR3 is TGTGCCAGCAGCCCAGGGGTTAGGGAGGCTGAAGCTTTCTTT.

The chain is built from TRBV7-9 and TRBJ1-1; D possibly corresponds to TRBD1 (5 bases). This CDR3 region has 15 residues. In germline, CDR1 is SEHNR, CDR2 FQNEAQ (reference sequence). The V gene lost 1 base and the J gene lost 4 bases, with 13 bases spanning the gap. CDR3 amino acids: CASSLVGPGGTEAFF. The CDR3 coding sequence is TGTGCCAGCAGCTTAGTTGGTCCGGGGGGCACTGAAGCTTTCTTT.

V gene TRBV20-1 combines with J gene TRBJ2-7, with 7 bases aligning to TRBD1. V dropped 0 bases and J dropped 5; count of bases not matched to a gene: 7. Germline V lookup: CDR1 DFQATT, CDR2 SNEGSKA (reference sequence). The CDR3 is made up of 14 amino acids. The CDR3 nucleotides read TGCAGTGCTAGAGAGGCACAGGGGACCCACGAGCAGTACTTC. The encoded protein is CSAREAQGTHEQYF.

The gene calls are TRBV6-1 and TRBJ1-5, with unresolved D. The CDR3 totals 13 residues. The V end was cut by 2 bases, the J end by 3 bases, with 5 bases between. From germline, CDR1 is MNHNS and CDR2 SASEGT. CDR3 nucleotides: TGTGCCAGCAGTGAACAGCTCAATCAGCCCCAGCATTTT. It yields the protein CASSEQLNQPQHF.

Concerning this clonotype itself: At one end the junction does not follow the germline gene, possibly because of a read error. This chain joins TRBV2 and TRBJ1-4; the match to TRBD1 covers 8 bases. Germline V CDR1 and CDR2: SNHLY, FYNNEI. The length of the CDR3 is 12 residues. The CDR3 DNA reads TGTGCCAGCGGACAGGGAAAGGAAAAACGGTTTTTT. Residues: CASGQGKEKRFF.

V and J are TRBV28 and TRBJ1-2; no firm D call. This CDR3 region has 12 residues. Per germline, CDR1 MDHEN and CDR2 SYDVKM. The ends were cut back, 8 bases at V and 8 bases at J, with 15 bases in the middle. CDR3 bases: TGTGCCAGCGGATGGGGTACCTGGGGCTACACCTTC. Translated, it gives CASGWGTWGYTF.